Listed below are T cell receptor beta chains from one sample, sequenced in a study of spatial heterogeneity in lung cancer. TCRdb itself ran the 5' RACE reads through MiXCR, one entry per CDR3 protein. Among 3,500 to 5,500 distinct CDR3 sequences, roughly 6.1% were seen once, and the ten largest hold around a third. The sequencing used lung tumor tissue, collected at surgery. Every receptor here comes from a male donor with early-stage non-small cell lung cancer. CDR3s include the opening cysteine and the closing phenylalanine or tryptophan. A D gene is named only where the DNA matches it firmly. Not all rows give a size; the values are once, few, many and, for expanded clones, a class.

V	D	J	size	DNA	CDR3
TRBV20-1	TRBD2	TRBJ2-7	many	TGCAGTGCTCCTACCGGGACTAGCCTCGTCGAGCAGTACTTC	CSAPTGTSLVEQYF
TRBV5-6	TRBD1	TRBJ2-5	many	TGTGCCAGCAGCTTTATTGGGGGACAGGGGGCGCGAGAGACCCAGTACTTC	CASSFIGGQGARETQYF
TRBV18	TRBD2	TRBJ2-2	many	TGTGCCAGCTCACCACGGACTAGCGAGGGCGGGGAGCTGTTTTTT	CASSPRTSEGGELFF
TRBV5-4	.	TRBJ2-5	medium-sized	TGTGCCAGCAGCAACGCGGGATCCGATGGGACCCAGTACTTC	CASSNAGSDGTQYF
TRBV12-3/TRBV12-4	TRBD2	TRBJ2-7	medium-sized	TGTGCCAGCAGTTACGCTAGCGGGGGGGCCTACGAGCAGTACTTC	CASSYASGGAYEQYF
TRBV12-3/TRBV12-4	.	TRBJ1-5	medium-sized	TGTGCCAGCAGCCCTATATCAGGGGCCCAGCATTTT	CASSPISGAQHF
TRBV20-1	.	TRBJ2-3	medium-sized	TGCAGTGCTAGACAGGGCCCCAGCACAGATACGCAGTATTTT	CSARQGPSTDTQYF
TRBV18	.	TRBJ1-1	medium-sized	TGTGCCAGCTCACCTTCCCGGGACACGAACACTGAAGCTTTCTTT	CASSPSRDTNTEAFF
TRBV11-2	TRBD1	TRBJ2-7	many	TGTGCCAGCAGCCCCGGGACAGGGTTGGGCGAGCAGTACTTC	CASSPGTGLGEQYF
TRBV6-2/TRBV6-3	TRBD1	TRBJ2-2	medium-sized	TGTGCCGTCACCGGGACAGACTACACCGGGGAGCTGTTTTTT	CAVTGTDYTGELFF
TRBV20-1	.	TRBJ2-1	medium-sized	TGCAGTGCTAGCTCACCGACTAGAGGGGTCTACAATGAGCAGTTCTTC	CSASSPTRGVYNEQFF
TRBV6-1	.	TRBJ2-1	medium-sized	TGTGCCAGCCGGATGAGGGTCCATGAGCAGTTCTTC	CASRMRVHEQFF
TRBV2	TRBD2	TRBJ2-5	many	TGTGCCAGCAGCCCCGGGGTAGCGGGAGGGCAGGGGACCCAGTACTTC	CASSPGVAGGQGTQYF
TRBV9	TRBD2	TRBJ2-7	many	TGTGCCAGCAGCGTAAAGAGACTAGCGGGAGCTCTAGCCTACGAGCAGTACTTC	CASSVKRLAGALAYEQYF
TRBV6-1	.	TRBJ1-4	few	TGTGCCAGCAGGCAGGGGCAGGGTCGAGAAAAACTGTTTTTT	CASRQGQGREKLFF
TRBV7-9	.	TRBJ1-5	few	TGTGCCAGCTCCGAGGACGCAACCGGAGGCAATCAGCCCCAGCATTTT	CASSEDATGGNQPQHF
TRBV7-8	TRBD1	TRBJ1-4	many	TGTGCCAGCAGCGGTCGGACAGGGAATCGTGAAAAACTGTTTTTT	CASSGRTGNREKLFF
TRBV10-3	.	TRBJ2-2	many	TGTGCCATCAGTGAGTCCCTAGATCACACCGGGGAGCTGTTTTTT	CAISESLDHTGELFF
TRBV2	.	TRBJ2-2	many	TGTGCCAGCAGCTACACAGAGAACGGGGAGCTGTTTTTT	CASSYTENGELFF
TRBV28	.	TRBJ1-1	many	TGTGCCAGCAGTTACAGAGGGAACACTGAAGCTTTCTTT	CASSYRGNTEAFF
TRBV20-1	.	TRBJ2-1	many	TGCAGTGCTAGAGCACCCACCCAGGGGCTGTACAATGAGCAGTTCTTC	CSARAPTQGLYNEQFF
TRBV27	.	TRBJ1-4	many	TGTGCCAGCAGCCCGACTTGGGCAGGGCCTAGTAATGAAAAACTGTTTTTT	CASSPTWAGPSNEKLFF
TRBV7-3	TRBD2	TRBJ2-7	many	TGTGCCAGCAGCTTAATGGCTAGCGGGAGCTACGAGCAGTACTTC	CASSLMASGSYEQYF
TRBV4-2	.	TRBJ1-3	.	TGTGCCAGCAGCCAAGATCTTGGAAGTGACGCTGGAAACACCATATATTTT	CASSQDLGSDAGNTIYF
TRBV29-1	TRBD1	TRBJ2-5	.	TGCAGCGTTGAGGGACAGGGAGCCACCCAGTACTTC	CSVEGQGATQYF
TRBV9	.	TRBJ2-6	medium-sized	TGTGCCAGCAGCGTAGTGGGTCTAACCCCCTCTGGGGCCAACGTCCTGACTTTC	CASSVVGLTPSGANVLTF
TRBV6-5	.	TRBJ2-2	few	TGTGCCAGCAGTCCCGGACACGGGGGCACCGGGGAGCTGTTTTTT	CASSPGHGGTGELFF
TRBV27	TRBD1	TRBJ1-4	medium-sized	TGTGCCAGCAGTATGCGGACAGGGGCTCTACGAAAACTGTTTTTT	CASSMRTGALRKLFF
TRBV5-1	.	TRBJ2-7	many	TGCGCCAGCAGCTTGGATATTGGACAGATCCACGAGCAGTACTTC	CASSLDIGQIHEQYF
TRBV6-1	TRBD1	TRBJ2-2	few	TGTGCCAGCAGTTACGGACAGGGTATGGGCACCGGGGAGCTGTTTTTT	CASSYGQGMGTGELFF
TRBV5-1	.	TRBJ2-5	few	TGCGCCAGTTCGAGGGACGGGTATCAAGAGACCCAGTACTTC	CASSRDGYQETQYF
TRBV10-2	.	TRBJ2-1	many	TGCGCCAGCAGTGGACTGGAAACCATTTGGTTCTTC	CASSGLETIWFF
TRBV28	.	TRBJ2-7	medium-sized	TGTGCCAGCAGTTCCTCGGGAACTATTGAGCAGTACTTC	CASSSSGTIEQYF
TRBV28	.	TRBJ2-5	medium-sized	TGTGCCAGCAGTGGACCTACGGGCGGACAAGGGATGGAGACCCAGTACTTC	CASSGPTGGQGMETQYF
TRBV5-1	.	TRBJ2-5	few	TGCGCCAGCAGCTTTAACGTTCAAGAGACCCAGTACTTC	CASSFNVQETQYF
TRBV18	TRBD1	TRBJ2-1	medium-sized	TGTGCCAGCTCACTGACCCGGGACAGGATCTACAATGAGCAGTTCTTC	CASSLTRDRIYNEQFF
TRBV5-4	TRBD1	TRBJ2-1	many	TGTGCCAGCAGCAAAGGGACAGCTGACAATGAGCAGTTCTTC	CASSKGTADNEQFF
TRBV6-2/TRBV6-3	.	TRBJ2-3	many	TGTGCCAGCAGTAACGGTGGCGGGGGCACAGATACGCAGTATTTT	CASSNGGGGTDTQYF
TRBV10-3	.	TRBJ2-2	few	TGTGCCATCAGTGGGCAGGAAAAAACAGGCGGGGAGCTGTTTTTT	CAISGQEKTGGELFF
TRBV4-1	.	TRBJ2-1	many	TGCGCCAGCAGCCAGGTAACCAAACAATCCGGCGACAATGAGCAGTTCTTC	CASSQVTKQSGDNEQFF
TRBV5-6	.	TRBJ2-3	medium-sized	TGTGCCAGCAGACGGATGGGGACTGGACCAGATACGCAGTATTTT	CASRRMGTGPDTQYF
TRBV7-2	.	TRBJ1-6	medium-sized	TGTGCCAGCAGCTTAGTACCCGGTTATAATTCACCCCTCCACTTT	CASSLVPGYNSPLHF
TRBV2	.	TRBJ2-5	many	TGTGCCAGCAAGGGACTGGAGACCCAGTACTTC	CASKGLETQYF
TRBV2	TRBD1	TRBJ2-6	many	TGTGCCAGCGGGACAGGGGCCTCTGGGGCCAACGTCCTGACTTTC	CASGTGASGANVLTF
TRBV18	.	TRBJ1-4	many	TGTGCCAGCTCACCAGGGGCGGGAGAGGAAAAACTGTTTTTT	CASSPGAGEEKLFF
TRBV2	TRBD2	TRBJ2-1	.	TGTGCCAGCAGTGCCCCTAGCGGGAGTAATTACAATGAGCAGTTCTTC	CASSAPSGSNYNEQFF
TRBV7-2	.	TRBJ2-2	medium-sized	TGTGCCAGCAGCCCAATGGGGAATTTTCTGTTTTTT	CASSPMGNFLFF
TRBV11-2	.	TRBJ2-1	many	TGTGCCAGCAGCTTAGATACGGCCAATGAGCAGTTCTTC	CASSLDTANEQFF